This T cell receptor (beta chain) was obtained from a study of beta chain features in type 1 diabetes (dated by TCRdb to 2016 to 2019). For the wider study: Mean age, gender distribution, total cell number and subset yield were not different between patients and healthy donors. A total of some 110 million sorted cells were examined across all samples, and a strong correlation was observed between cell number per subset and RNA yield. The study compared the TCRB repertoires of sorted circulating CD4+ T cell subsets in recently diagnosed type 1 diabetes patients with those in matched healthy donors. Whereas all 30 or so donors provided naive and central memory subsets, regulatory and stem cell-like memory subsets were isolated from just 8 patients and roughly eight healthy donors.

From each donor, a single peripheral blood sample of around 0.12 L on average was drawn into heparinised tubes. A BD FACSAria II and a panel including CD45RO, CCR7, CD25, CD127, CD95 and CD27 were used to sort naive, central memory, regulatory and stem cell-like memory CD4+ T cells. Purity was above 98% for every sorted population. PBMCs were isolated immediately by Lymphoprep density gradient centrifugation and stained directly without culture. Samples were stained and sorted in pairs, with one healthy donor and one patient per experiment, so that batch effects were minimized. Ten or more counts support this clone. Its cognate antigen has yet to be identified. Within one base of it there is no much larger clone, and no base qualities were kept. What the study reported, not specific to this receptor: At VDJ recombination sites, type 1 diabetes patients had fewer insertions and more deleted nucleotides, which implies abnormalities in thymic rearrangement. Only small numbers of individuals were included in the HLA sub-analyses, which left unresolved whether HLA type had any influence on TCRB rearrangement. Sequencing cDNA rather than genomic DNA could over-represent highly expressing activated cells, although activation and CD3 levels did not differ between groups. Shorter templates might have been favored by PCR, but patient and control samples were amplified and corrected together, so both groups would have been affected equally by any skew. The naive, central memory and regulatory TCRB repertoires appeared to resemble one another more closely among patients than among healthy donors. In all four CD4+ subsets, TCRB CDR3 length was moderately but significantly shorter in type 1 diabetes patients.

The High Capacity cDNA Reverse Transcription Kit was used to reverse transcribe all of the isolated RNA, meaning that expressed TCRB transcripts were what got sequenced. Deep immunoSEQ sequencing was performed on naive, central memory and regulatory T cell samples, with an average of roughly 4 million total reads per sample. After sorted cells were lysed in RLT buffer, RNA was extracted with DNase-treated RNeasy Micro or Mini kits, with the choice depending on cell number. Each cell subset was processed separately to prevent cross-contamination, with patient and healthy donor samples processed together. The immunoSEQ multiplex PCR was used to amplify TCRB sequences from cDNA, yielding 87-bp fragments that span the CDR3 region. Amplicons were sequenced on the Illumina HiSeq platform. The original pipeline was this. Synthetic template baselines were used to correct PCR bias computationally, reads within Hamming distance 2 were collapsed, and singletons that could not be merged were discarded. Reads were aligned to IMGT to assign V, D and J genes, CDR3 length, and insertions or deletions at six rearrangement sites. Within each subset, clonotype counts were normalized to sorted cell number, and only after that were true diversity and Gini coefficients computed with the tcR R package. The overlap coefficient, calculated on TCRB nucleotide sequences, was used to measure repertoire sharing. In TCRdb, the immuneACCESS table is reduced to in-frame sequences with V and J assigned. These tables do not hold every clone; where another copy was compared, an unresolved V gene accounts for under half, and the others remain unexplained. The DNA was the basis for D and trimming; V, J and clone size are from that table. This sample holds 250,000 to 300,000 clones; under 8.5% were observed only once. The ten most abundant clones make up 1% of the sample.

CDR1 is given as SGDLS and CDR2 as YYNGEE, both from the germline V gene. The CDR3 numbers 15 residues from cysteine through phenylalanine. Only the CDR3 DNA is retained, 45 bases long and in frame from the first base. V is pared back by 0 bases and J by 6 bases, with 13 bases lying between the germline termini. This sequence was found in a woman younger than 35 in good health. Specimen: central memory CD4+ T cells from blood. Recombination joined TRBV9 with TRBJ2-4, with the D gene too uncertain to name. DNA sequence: TGTGCCAGCAGCGTAGGTACTACGGATTCAAACATTCAGTACTTC. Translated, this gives CASSVGTTDSNIQYF.